This TCR beta chain was identified during a study of blood T cell repertoires in COVID-19. Study-level background: The samples span acute and convalescent COVID-19 from the United States, Italy and Spain.

Germline V CDR1 and CDR2: SGHTA, FQGTGA. CDR3 length: 13 residues. V shed 5 bases and J 3 bases; nucleotides not matched to a gene: 2. Data came from immunoSEQ multiplex PCR; TCRdb stores just in-frame clones and leaves some out. The table records a few hundred thousand clones, around 81% of them present only once. The receptor comes from a man in his fifties who had recovered from COVID-19. V usage is TRBV7-3 and J usage is TRBJ2-5; TRBD1 matches at 8 bases. Sequencing used PBMCs or T cells enriched from blood (not recorded which). CDR3 region: CASSKGQEETQYF. The DNA for the CDR3 is TGTGCCAGCAGCAAGGGACAGGAAGAGACCCAGTACTTC. The full variable domain, rest sourced from reference TRBV7-3 and TRBJ2-5, is GAGVSQTPSNKVTEKGKYVELRCDPISGHTALYWYRQSLGQGPEFLIYFQGTGAADDSGLPNDRFFAVRPEGSVSTLKIQRTERGDSAVYLCASSKGQEETQYFGPGTRLLVL.